This T cell receptor (beta chain) was recovered during a study of CD8 T cells in ankylosing spondylitis. A note on this clonotype: Its antigen is unidentified.

Points from the study as a whole: Significantly higher representation of disease-linked clones was reported for matched ankylosing spondylitis synovial fluid. Peripheral blood samples showed relatively rare disease-linked clones, and these clones were CD8+.

TCRdb re-called the 5' RACE reads with MiXCR, one entry per CDR3 protein. The table lists 150,000 to 200,000 distinct CDR3 sequences, 30% to 35% of them singletons, with approximately 6% in the top ten. Germline CDR1 SNHLY, CDR2 FYNNEI. The CDR3 runs to 15 residues. V shed 3 bases and J shed 3 bases, with 14 bases lying between them. The receptor was isolated from a male donor with ankylosing spondylitis. The chain is built from TRBV2 and TRBJ1-2; unclear D gene. The sample consisted of synovial fluid, either unsorted or a sorted T cell fraction (not recorded which). The CDR3 protein is CASSDSRSLHYGYTF. CDR3 nucleotide sequence: TGTGCCAGCAGTGATTCGCGCAGTCTACACTATGGCTACACCTTC.